The rows below give T cell receptor beta chains drawn from one sample of a study of early T cells in non-severe SARS-CoV-2 infection. TCRdb fed the 5' RACE reads into MiXCR, producing one record per CDR3 protein. The sample comprises tens of thousands of distinct CDR3 sequences, 9% to 10% of which are singletons, and roughly 15% rests with the top ten. This specimen was whole blood, taken at baseline. These receptors came from an adult who was a healthcare worker with PCR-confirmed SARS-CoV-2 infection or an uninfected control (not recorded which). CDR3s include the opening cysteine and the closing phenylalanine or tryptophan. Fields, in order: clone size, D gene, V gene, J gene, CDR3 DNA, CDR3 protein. A D gene is named only where the DNA matches it firmly. Clone size is given for some rows only: seen once, a few or many times, or a class if the clone is expanded.

clone size: many; D gene: NA; V gene: TRBV4-2; J gene: TRBJ1-6; CDR3 DNA: TGTGCCAGCAGCCAAGATGTGGCAGGGGTATCACCCCTCCACTTT; CDR3 protein: CASSQDVAGVSPLHF
clone size: few; D gene: NA; V gene: TRBV7-3; J gene: TRBJ2-3; CDR3 DNA: TGTGCCAGCAGCTTAAGAGCCCCGGATTTCACAGATACGCAGTATTTT; CDR3 protein: CASSLRAPDFTDTQYF
clone size: few; D gene: NA; V gene: TRBV28; J gene: TRBJ1-3; CDR3 DNA: TGTGCCAGCGGGGGTGGGGATCACTCTGGAAACACCATATATTTT; CDR3 protein: CASGGGDHSGNTIYF
clone size: many; D gene: NA; V gene: TRBV27; J gene: TRBJ2-5; CDR3 DNA: TGTGCCAGCAGTTTAGGGAGCGCCGCGCGACCGATCTTC; CDR3 protein: CASSLGSAARPIF
clone size: few; D gene: NA; V gene: TRBV5-1; J gene: TRBJ2-7; CDR3 DNA: TGCGCCAGCAGCCAGTCCAGTTCCACCTACGAGCAGTACTTC; CDR3 protein: CASSQSSSTYEQYF
clone size: few; D gene: TRBD1; V gene: TRBV20-1; J gene: TRBJ1-1; CDR3 DNA: TGCAGTGCTAGTAAGGGACAGGGACTTGAAGCTTTCTTT; CDR3 protein: CSASKGQGLEAFF
clone size: many; D gene: TRBD2; V gene: TRBV7-3; J gene: TRBJ2-1; CDR3 DNA: TGTGCCAGCAGCATAAGCGGGGGCTCCTACAATGAGCAGTTCTTC; CDR3 protein: CASSISGGSYNEQFF
clone size: medium-sized; D gene: NA; V gene: TRBV6-1; J gene: TRBJ2-2; CDR3 DNA: TGTGCCAGTGCGGCTAAAACGAACACCGGGGAGCTGTTTTTT; CDR3 protein: CASAAKTNTGELFF
clone size: NA; D gene: NA; V gene: TRBV18; J gene: TRBJ1-1; CDR3 DNA: TGTGCCAGCTCACCAGTACCGGAGAACACTGAAGCTTTCTTT; CDR3 protein: CASSPVPENTEAFF
clone size: many; D gene: NA; V gene: TRBV5-1; J gene: TRBJ2-7; CDR3 DNA: TGCGCCAGCAGCCTTGCAGGGACGCCAGACTACGAGCAGTACTTC; CDR3 protein: CASSLAGTPDYEQYF
clone size: NA; D gene: NA; V gene: TRBV28; J gene: TRBJ1-5; CDR3 DNA: TGTGCCAGCAGTAGACGCAATCAGCCCCAGCATTTT; CDR3 protein: CASSRRNQPQHF
clone size: few; D gene: TRBD2; V gene: TRBV5-5; J gene: TRBJ2-3; CDR3 DNA: TGTGCCAGCAGCGAACTAGCGGCCATCACAGATACGCAGTATTTT; CDR3 protein: CASSELAAITDTQYF
clone size: few; D gene: TRBD1; V gene: TRBV14; J gene: TRBJ1-1; CDR3 DNA: TGTGCCAGCAGCCAAGTTTCTTGGCCGGGACAGTCGGTTCACGTGGGCACTGAAGCTTTCTTT; CDR3 protein: CASSQVSWPGQSVHVGTEAFF
clone size: NA; D gene: NA; V gene: TRBV7-9; J gene: TRBJ2-1; CDR3 DNA: TGTGCCAGCAGCTGGGGGTACAATGAGCAGTTCTTC; CDR3 protein: CASSWGYNEQFF
clone size: many; D gene: NA; V gene: TRBV27; J gene: TRBJ2-3; CDR3 DNA: TGTGCCAGCAGTTCCTATAGCACAGATACGCAGTATTTT; CDR3 protein: CASSSYSTDTQYF
clone size: many; D gene: TRBD1; V gene: TRBV4-2; J gene: TRBJ1-2; CDR3 DNA: TGTGCCAGCAGCCAAGTAGCGACCGGGACAGGGGAAATCGTTGGCTATGGCTACACCTTC; CDR3 protein: CASSQVATGTGEIVGYGYTF
clone size: NA; D gene: NA; V gene: TRBV20-1; J gene: TRBJ1-1; CDR3 DNA: TGCAGTGCCCCCCCGGGAGGGAGGACTGAAGCTTTCTTT; CDR3 protein: CSAPPGGRTEAFF
clone size: few; D gene: NA; V gene: TRBV13; J gene: TRBJ1-1; CDR3 DNA: TGTGCCAGCAGCGAGCCCCAGGCAGGGCGGAACACTGAAGCTTTCTTT; CDR3 protein: CASSEPQAGRNTEAFF
clone size: many; D gene: NA; V gene: TRBV10-3; J gene: TRBJ2-1; CDR3 DNA: TGTGCCATCAGTGATATTGAGACCCAGTTCTTC; CDR3 protein: CAISDIETQFF
clone size: many; D gene: NA; V gene: TRBV6-2/TRBV6-3; J gene: TRBJ2-1; CDR3 DNA: TGTGCCAGCAGTTACCCCAGGGTGAAGCTCTCCTACAATGAGCAGTTCTTC; CDR3 protein: CASSYPRVKLSYNEQFF
clone size: once; D gene: NA; V gene: TRBV6-1; J gene: TRBJ1-1; CDR3 DNA: TGTGCCAGCAGTGACGGCATGAGGACTGAAGCTTTCTTT; CDR3 protein: CASSDGMRTEAFF
clone size: many; D gene: NA; V gene: TRBV29-1; J gene: TRBJ1-1; CDR3 DNA: TGCAGCGTAAAAGCAACAGGGAACGGTAACACTGAAGCTTTCTTT; CDR3 protein: CSVKATGNGNTEAFF
clone size: many; D gene: NA; V gene: TRBV28; J gene: TRBJ1-2; CDR3 DNA: TGTGCCAGCAGCCACGACAGTTTCTATGGCTACACCTTC; CDR3 protein: CASSHDSFYGYTF
clone size: NA; D gene: NA; V gene: TRBV20-1; J gene: TRBJ2-1; CDR3 DNA: TGCAGTGCTCAACAGAGGACCTCGAACCTTTACAATGAGCAGTTCTTC; CDR3 protein: CSAQQRTSNLYNEQFF
clone size: NA; D gene: NA; V gene: TRBV20-1; J gene: TRBJ1-1; CDR3 DNA: TGCAGTGCTAGAGTTCCAGGGGCGTTCACTGAAGCTTTCTTT; CDR3 protein: CSARVPGAFTEAFF
clone size: many; D gene: NA; V gene: TRBV7-9; J gene: TRBJ1-1; CDR3 DNA: TGTGCCAGCAGCTTAGCGCAGGGACTGAACACTGAAGCTTTCTTT; CDR3 protein: CASSLAQGLNTEAFF
clone size: many; D gene: NA; V gene: TRBV7-6; J gene: TRBJ2-1; CDR3 DNA: TGTGCCAGCAGCGGGGCGGCAGGGGACGGTGATGAGCAGTTCTTC; CDR3 protein: CASSGAAGDGDEQFF
clone size: few; D gene: TRBD2; V gene: TRBV4-2; J gene: TRBJ2-3; CDR3 DNA: TGTGCCAGCAGCCGAATAACTAGCGGGAGAGCAGATACGCAGTATTTT; CDR3 protein: CASSRITSGRADTQYF